This T cell receptor beta chain was recorded in a study of T-cell memory formation after mild COVID-19. V was trimmed by 3 bases and J by 4 bases, leaving 9 bases between them. This CDR3 is 13 amino acids long. Looked up from germline, CDR1 is SQVTM and CDR2 is ANQGSEA. TCRdb analysed the 5' RACE reads with MiXCR anew, one entry per CDR3 protein. Of 250,000 to 350,000 distinct CDR3 sequences in the sample, approximately 19% are singletons; the top ten hold roughly 21%. The genes are TRBV29-1 and TRBJ2-2, with a tentative D call TRBD1 (6 bases). The sample was PBMCs or a T cell subset sorted from them (not recorded which). The TCR sequence derives from a young man who had mild COVID-19 (a few samples of this study predate the infection). Cell type and time point are not known. The CDR3 DNA is TGCAGCGTTGACAGGGGTGGCACCGGGGAGCTGTTTTTT. This encodes CSVDRGGTGELFF.